The source of this T cell receptor (beta chain) is a study of blood T cell repertoires in COVID-19. This clone was seen more than once but under ten times. The assay was immunoSEQ multiplex PCR, and TCRdb's table has in-frame clones only and misses some. Here the sample spans roughly 360,000 clones, 83% being singletons. This CDR3 comprises 16 residues. Germline assignment: CDR1 SGHTA and CDR2 FQGTGA. The V end was cut by 5 bases, the J end by 3 bases, with 18 bases between. The V gene is TRBV7-3, the J gene TRBJ2-3, with D tentatively TRBD1 (5 bases). This receptor was taken from a woman between 45 and 65 years old who had recovered from COVID-19. Sequencing was performed on PBMCs or T cells enriched from blood (not recorded which). The CDR3 region has the DNA TGTGCCAGCAGCCGAAGCCTGGGGCCGGGTACAGATACGCAGTATTTT. Its translation: CASSRSLGPGTDTQYF.